The source of this T cell receptor beta chain is a study of cytomegalovirus exposure and HLA in healthy donors. This CDR3 is 15 amino acids long. Per the germline V gene, CDR1 is SGDLS and CDR2 is YYNGEE. V shed 4 bases and J 8 bases; nucleotides not matched to a gene: 13. PCR primers comprised 60 Vbeta and 13 Jbeta primers. Data came from immunoSEQ multiplex PCR; TCRdb stores just in-frame clones and leaves some out. This sample has roughly 100,000 clones, with about three quarters found just once. This chain joins TRBV9 and TRBJ1-1; 8 bases map to TRBD1. Specimen: PBMCs. This receptor was identified in a male donor in good health and CMV-seronegative. The chain's CDR3 is CASSRWTGIFAEAFF. The CDR3 nucleotides are TGTGCCAGCAGCAGATGGACAGGGATCTTTGCGGAAGCTTTCTTT.